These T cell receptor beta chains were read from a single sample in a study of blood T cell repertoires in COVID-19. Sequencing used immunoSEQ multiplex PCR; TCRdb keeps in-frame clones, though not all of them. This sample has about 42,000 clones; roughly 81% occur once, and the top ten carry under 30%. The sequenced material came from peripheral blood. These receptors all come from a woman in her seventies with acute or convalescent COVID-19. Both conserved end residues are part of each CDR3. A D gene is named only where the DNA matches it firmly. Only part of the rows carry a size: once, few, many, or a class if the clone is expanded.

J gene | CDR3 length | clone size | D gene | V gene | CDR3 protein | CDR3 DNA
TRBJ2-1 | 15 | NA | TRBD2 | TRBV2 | CASRGGVNSYNEQFF | TGTGCCAGCAGGGGAGGGGTGAACTCCTACAATGAGCAGTTCTTC
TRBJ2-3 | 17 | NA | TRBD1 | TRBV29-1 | CSVDSPYRGLSTDTQYF | TGCAGCGTTGATTCCCCTTACAGGGGCTTAAGCACAGATACGCAGTATTTT
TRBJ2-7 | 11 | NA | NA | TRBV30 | CAWSPGYEQYF | TGTGCCTGGAGTCCGGGCTACGAGCAGTACTTC
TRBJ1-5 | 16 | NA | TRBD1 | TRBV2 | CASSLTGQGGNQPQHF | TGTGCCAGCAGTTTAACCGGACAGGGTGGCAATCAGCCCCAGCATTTT
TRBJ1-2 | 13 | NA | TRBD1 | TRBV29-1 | CSVVRGQAQGYTF | TGCAGCGTTGTCCGTGGACAGGCCCAGGGCTACACCTTC
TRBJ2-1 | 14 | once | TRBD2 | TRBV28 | CASVGLAGYNEQFF | TGTGCCAGTGTCGGACTAGCGGGCTACAATGAGCAGTTCTTC
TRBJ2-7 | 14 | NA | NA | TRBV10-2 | CASSPIGRAGEQYF | TGCGCCAGCAGCCCCATCGGCAGGGCGGGGGAGCAGTACTTC
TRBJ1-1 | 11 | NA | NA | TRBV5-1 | CASTGRGEAFF | TGCGCCAGCACGGGCAGGGGTGAAGCTTTCTTT
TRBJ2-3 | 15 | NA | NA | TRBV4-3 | CASSQDPWPTDTQYF | TGCGCCAGCAGCCAAGATCCCTGGCCCACAGATACGCAGTATTTT
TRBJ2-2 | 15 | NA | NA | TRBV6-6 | CASSHGTPSRWELFF | TGTGCCAGCAGCCACGGGACTCCCAGTAGGTGGGAGCTGTTTTTT
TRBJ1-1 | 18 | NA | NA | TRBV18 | CASSPYPGRARENTEAFF | TGTGCCAGCTCACCATATCCGGGAAGGGCTAGGGAGAACACTGAAGCTTTCTTT
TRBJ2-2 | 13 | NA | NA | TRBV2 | CASSVTNTGELFF | TGTGCCAGCAGTGTCACGAACACCGGGGAGCTGTTTTTT
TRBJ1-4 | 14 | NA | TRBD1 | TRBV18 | CASSTGGANEKLFF | TGTGCCAGCTCGACAGGGGGGGCTAATGAAAAACTGTTTTTT
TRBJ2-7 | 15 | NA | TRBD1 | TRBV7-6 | CASSPRAGGSYEQYF | TGTGCCAGCAGCCCGCGGGCAGGGGGTTCCTACGAGCAGTACTTC
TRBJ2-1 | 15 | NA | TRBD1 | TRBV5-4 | CASSSGQGAYNEQFF | TGTGCCAGCAGCTCCGGACAGGGGGCTTACAATGAGCAGTTCTTC
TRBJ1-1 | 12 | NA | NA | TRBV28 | CASSLYGIEAFF | TGTGCCAGCAGTTTATACGGGATAGAAGCTTTCTTT
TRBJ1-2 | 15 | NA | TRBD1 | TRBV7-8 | CASSLRDRVNYGYTF | TGTGCCAGCAGCCTCCGGGACAGAGTGAACTATGGCTACACCTTC
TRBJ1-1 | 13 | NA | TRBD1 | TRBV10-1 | CASSATGTAEAFF | TGCGCCAGCAGTGCGACAGGGACCGCTGAAGCTTTCTTT
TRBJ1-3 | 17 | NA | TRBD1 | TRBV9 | CASSPTQQGISGNTIYF | TGTGCCAGCAGCCCTACTCAACAGGGGATCTCTGGAAACACCATATATTTT
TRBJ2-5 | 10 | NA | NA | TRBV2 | CASSAGSQYF | TGTGCCAGCAGTGCAGGCTCCCAGTACTTC
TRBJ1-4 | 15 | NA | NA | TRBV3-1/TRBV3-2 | CASSQGTRTNEKLFF | TGTGCCAGCAGCCAAGGGACACGAACTAATGAAAAACTGTTTTTT
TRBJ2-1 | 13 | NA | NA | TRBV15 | CATSRQGVNEQFF | TGTGCCACCAGCAGACAGGGTGTCAATGAGCAGTTCTTC
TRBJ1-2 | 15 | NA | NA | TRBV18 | CASSPGRVNWDGYTF | TGTGCCAGCTCACCGGGCAGGGTAAATTGGGATGGCTACACCTTC
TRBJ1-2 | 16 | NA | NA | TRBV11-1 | CASSLGQFGAAYGYTF | TGTGCCAGCAGCTTAGGACAGTTTGGGGCGGCCTATGGCTACACCTTC
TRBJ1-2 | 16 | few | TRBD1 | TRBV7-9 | CASSYGGTGSNYGYTF | TGTGCCAGCAGCTACGGCGGGACAGGCTCTAACTATGGCTACACCTTC
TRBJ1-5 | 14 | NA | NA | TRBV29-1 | CSVTAGYSNQPQHF | TGCAGCGTTACCGCGGGATATAGCAATCAGCCCCAGCATTTT
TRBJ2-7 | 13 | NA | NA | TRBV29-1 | CSVGIRDSYEQYF | TGCAGCGTGGGAATCAGGGATTCCTACGAGCAGTACTTC
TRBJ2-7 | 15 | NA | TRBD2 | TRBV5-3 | CARSLESRGGHEQYF | TGTGCCAGAAGCTTGGAGAGTCGCGGGGGGCATGAGCAGTACTTC
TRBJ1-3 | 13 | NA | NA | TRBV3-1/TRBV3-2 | CASSHNSGNTIYF | TGTGCCAGCAGCCATAACTCTGGAAACACCATATATTTT
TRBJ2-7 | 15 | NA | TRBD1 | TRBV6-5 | CACSFRRTGTYEQYF | TGTGCCTGCAGTTTCCGGAGGACAGGGACCTACGAGCAGTACTTC
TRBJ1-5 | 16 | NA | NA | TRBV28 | CASSLGRGRGNQPQHF | TGTGCCAGCAGTTTGGGCAGGGGACGGGGTAATCAGCCCCAGCATTTT
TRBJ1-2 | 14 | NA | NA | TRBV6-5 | CASSYFRTDYGYTF | TGTGCCAGCAGTTACTTTCGGACAGACTATGGCTACACCTTC
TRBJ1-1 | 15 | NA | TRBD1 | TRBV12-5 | CASGSPTGPSTEAFF | TGTGCTAGTGGCTCCCCGACAGGGCCGAGCACTGAAGCTTTCTTT
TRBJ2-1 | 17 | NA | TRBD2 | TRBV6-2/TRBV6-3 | CASSWLAGVPAYNEQFF | TGTGCCAGCAGTTGGCTAGCGGGGGTCCCCGCCTACAATGAGCAGTTCTTC
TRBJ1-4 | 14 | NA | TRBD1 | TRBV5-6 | CASMNRGTNEKLFF | TGTGCCAGCATGAACAGGGGAACTAATGAAAAACTGTTTTTT
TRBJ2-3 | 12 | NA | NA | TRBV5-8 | CASSILTDTQYF | TGTGCCAGCAGCATACTCACAGATACGCAGTATTTT
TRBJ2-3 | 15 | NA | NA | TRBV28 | CASSLAGMVADTQYF | TGTGCCAGCAGTTTAGCGGGGATGGTGGCAGATACGCAGTATTTT
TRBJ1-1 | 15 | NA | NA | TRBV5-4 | CASSLSGVLFTEAFF | TGTGCCAGCAGCTTGAGCGGGGTCCTATTCACTGAAGCTTTCTTT
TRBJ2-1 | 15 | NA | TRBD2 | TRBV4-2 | CASSRGLAGGNEQFF | TGTGCCAGCAGCCGGGGACTAGCGGGAGGCAATGAGCAGTTCTTC
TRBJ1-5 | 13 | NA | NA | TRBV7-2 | CASSLWGPQPQHF | TGTGCCAGCAGCTTGTGGGGGCCTCAGCCCCAGCATTTT
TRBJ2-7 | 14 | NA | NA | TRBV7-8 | CASRAGPTSYEQYF | TGTGCCAGCAGGGCGGGTCCGACGTCCTACGAGCAGTACTTC
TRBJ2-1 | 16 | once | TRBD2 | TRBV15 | CATSSLAGDDYNEQFF | TGTGCCACCAGCAGCTTAGCGGGAGACGATTACAATGAGCAGTTCTTC
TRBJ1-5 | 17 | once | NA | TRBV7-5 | CARSPSGLRSGNQPQHF | TGTGCCAGAAGCCCCTCCGGACTCAGGTCGGGCAATCAGCCCCAGCATTTT
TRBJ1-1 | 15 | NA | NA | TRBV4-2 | CASSQDYGVDTEAFF | TGTGCCAGCAGCCAAGATTACGGTGTAGACACTGAAGCTTTCTTT
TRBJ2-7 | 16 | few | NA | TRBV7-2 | CASSYIRYRDPYEQYF | TGTGCCAGCAGCTATATTAGGTACAGGGATCCCTACGAGCAGTACTTC
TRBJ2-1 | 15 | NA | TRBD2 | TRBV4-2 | CASSQVPGLASEQFF | TGTGCCAGCAGCCAAGTTCCGGGACTAGCGAGTGAGCAGTTCTTC
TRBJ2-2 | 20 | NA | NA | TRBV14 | CASSPQDVEGIFYGTGELFF | TGTGCCAGCAGCCCACAGGATGTCGAAGGGATATTCTATGGTACCGGGGAGCTGTTTTTT